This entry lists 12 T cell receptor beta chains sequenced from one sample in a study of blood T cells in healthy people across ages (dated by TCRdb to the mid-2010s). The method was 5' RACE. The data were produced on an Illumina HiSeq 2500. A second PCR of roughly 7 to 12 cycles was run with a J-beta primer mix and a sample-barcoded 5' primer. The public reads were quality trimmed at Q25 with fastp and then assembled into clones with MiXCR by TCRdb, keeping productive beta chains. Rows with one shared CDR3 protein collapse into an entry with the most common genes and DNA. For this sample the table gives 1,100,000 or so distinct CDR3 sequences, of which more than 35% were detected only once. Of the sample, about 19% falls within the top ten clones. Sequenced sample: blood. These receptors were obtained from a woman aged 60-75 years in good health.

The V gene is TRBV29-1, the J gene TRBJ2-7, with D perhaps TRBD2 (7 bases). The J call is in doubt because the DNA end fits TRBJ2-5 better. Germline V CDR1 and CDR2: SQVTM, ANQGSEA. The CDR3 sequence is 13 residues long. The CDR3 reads CSLLARGGETQYF. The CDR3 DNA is TGCAGCCTGCTAGCCAGGGGAGGGGAGACCCAGTACTTC.

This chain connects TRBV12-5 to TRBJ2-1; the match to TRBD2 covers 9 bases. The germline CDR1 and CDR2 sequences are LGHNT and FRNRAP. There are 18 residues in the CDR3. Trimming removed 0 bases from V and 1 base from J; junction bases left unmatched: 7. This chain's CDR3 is CASGLVLAGGLSYNEQFF. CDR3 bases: TGTGCTAGTGGTTTGGTTTTGGCGGGAGGGCTGTCCTACAATGAGCAGTTCTTC.

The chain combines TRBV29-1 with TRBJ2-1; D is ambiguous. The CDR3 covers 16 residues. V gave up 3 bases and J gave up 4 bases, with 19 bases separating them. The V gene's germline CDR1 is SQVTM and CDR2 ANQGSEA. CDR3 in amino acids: CSVERQGRTQYNEQFF. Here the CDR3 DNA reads TGCAGCGTTGAGCGCCAAGGCCGGACCCAGTACAATGAGCAGTTCTTC.

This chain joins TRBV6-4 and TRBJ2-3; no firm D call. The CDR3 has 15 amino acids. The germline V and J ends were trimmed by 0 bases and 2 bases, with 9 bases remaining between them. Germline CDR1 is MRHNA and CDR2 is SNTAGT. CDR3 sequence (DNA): TGTGCCAGCAGTGACTCGAGAGACCTCACAGATACGCAGTATTTT. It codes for CASSDSRDLTDTQYF.

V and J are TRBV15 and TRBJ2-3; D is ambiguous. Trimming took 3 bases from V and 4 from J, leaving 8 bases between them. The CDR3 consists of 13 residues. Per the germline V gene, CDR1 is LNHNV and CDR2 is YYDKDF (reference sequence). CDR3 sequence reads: CATSSRSADTQYF. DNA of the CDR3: TGTGCCACCAGCAGCCGGTCCGCAGATACGCAGTATTTT.

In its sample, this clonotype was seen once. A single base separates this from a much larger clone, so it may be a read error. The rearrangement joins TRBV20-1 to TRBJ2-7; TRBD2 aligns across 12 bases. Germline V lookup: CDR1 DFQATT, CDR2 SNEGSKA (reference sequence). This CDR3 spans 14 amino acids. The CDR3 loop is CCVPSGRASYEQYF. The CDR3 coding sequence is TGCTGTGTACCTAGCGGGAGGGCCTCCTACGAGCAGTACTTC.

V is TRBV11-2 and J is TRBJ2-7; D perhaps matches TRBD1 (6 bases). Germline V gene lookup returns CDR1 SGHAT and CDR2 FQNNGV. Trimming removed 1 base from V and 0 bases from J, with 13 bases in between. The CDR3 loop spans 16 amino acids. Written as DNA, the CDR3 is TGTGCCAGCAGCTTAGCCCCGACAGGCTACTCCTACGAGCAGTACTTC. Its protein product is CASSLAPTGYSYEQYF.

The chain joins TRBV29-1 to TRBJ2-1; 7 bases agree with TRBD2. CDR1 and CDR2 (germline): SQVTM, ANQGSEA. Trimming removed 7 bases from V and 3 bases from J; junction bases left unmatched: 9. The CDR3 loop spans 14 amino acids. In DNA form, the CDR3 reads TGCAGCGGCCGCTGGCTAGCGGTCTACAATGAGCAGTTCTTC. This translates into CSGRWLAVYNEQFF.

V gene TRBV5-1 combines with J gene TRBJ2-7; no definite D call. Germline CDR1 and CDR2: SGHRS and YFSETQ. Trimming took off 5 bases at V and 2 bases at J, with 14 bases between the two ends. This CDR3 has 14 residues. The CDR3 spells CASSMGSTTYEQYF. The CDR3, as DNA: TGCGCCAGCAGTATGGGCTCGACAACCTACGAGCAGTACTTC.

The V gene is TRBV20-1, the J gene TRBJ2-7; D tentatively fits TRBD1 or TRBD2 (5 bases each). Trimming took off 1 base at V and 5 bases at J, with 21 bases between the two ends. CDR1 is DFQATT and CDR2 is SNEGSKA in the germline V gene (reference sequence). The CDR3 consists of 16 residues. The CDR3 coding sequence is TGCAGTGCTAGAGGACCCGGGACCCCAGCCAACGACGAGCAGTACTTC. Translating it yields CSARGPGTPANDEQYF.

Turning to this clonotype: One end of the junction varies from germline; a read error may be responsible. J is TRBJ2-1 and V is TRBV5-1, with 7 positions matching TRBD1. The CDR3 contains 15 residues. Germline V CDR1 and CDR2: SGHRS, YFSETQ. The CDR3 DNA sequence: TGCGCCGGCAGCCTTACCGGGACAGCCTACAATGAGCAGTTCTTC. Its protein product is CAGSLTGTAYNEQFF.

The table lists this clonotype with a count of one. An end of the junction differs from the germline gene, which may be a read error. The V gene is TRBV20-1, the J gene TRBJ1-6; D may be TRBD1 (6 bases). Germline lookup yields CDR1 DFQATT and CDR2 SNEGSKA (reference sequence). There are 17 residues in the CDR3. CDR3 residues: CSASPQGTQGIISPLHF. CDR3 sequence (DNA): TGTAGTGCCTCCCCCCAGGGGACCCAGGGAATTATTTCACCCCTCCACTTT.